Following are 21 T cell receptor beta chains from one sample sequenced in a study of T cell repertoires in cytomegalovirus infection. TCRdb processed the reads anew with MiXCR; each CDR3 protein has one entry. The repertoire holds 250,000 to 300,000 distinct CDR3 sequences, with around 20% as singletons. For these TCRs, the target antigens are not known. The sample consisted of cultured PBMCs, taken from culture after CMV antigen stimulation. The receptors originated from a human donor in good health (CMV status not recorded). Some clones in this sample may be carry-over from other donors' samples.

The chain carries TRBV7-2 and TRBJ2-2; D not resolved. In germline, CDR1 is SGHTA, CDR2 FQGNSA. The V gene lost 2 bases and the J gene lost 1 base, with 11 bases spanning the gap. CDR3 length: 16 residues. The CDR3 DNA follows: TGTGCCAGCAGCTTAAAAAACACCGTGAACACCGGGGAGCTGTTTTTT. Its translation is CASSLKNTVNTGELFF.

The V call is TRBV13, the J call TRBJ2-7; no definite D call. The CDR3 has 15 amino acids. Germline-derived CDR1 and CDR2 are PRHDT and FYEKMQ (reference sequence). The V and J ends lost 4 bases and 0 bases respectively, with 13 bases between them. The CDR3 loop reads CASSSPTTGSYEQYV. DNA of the CDR3: TGTGCCAGCAGCTCACCTACGACTGGCTCCTACGAGCAGTACGTC.

This clonotype occurred many times. The chain uses TRBV7-2 and TRBJ2-1; 7 positions agree with TRBD2. CDR3 size: 17 residues. The V gene end was trimmed by 5 bases and the J gene end by 4 bases; junction bases not matched to a gene: 14. Germline V gene data show CDR1 as SGHTA and CDR2 as FQGNSA. CDR3 nucleotides: TGTGCCAGCAGCCGCCTAGGCGGGAGCTCTCCATACAATGAGCAGTTCTTC. It encodes CASSRLGGSSPYNEQFF.

Concerning this clonotype itself: A much larger clonotype is one base distant, so this may be a read error. The V call is TRBV11-1, the J call TRBJ2-2; D unresolved. The CDR3 runs to 15 residues. V was trimmed by 5 bases and J by 4 bases, leaving 14 bases between them. Germline-derived CDR1 and CDR2 are SGHAT and FQDESV (reference sequence). The CDR3: CASSLRRSITGELFF. The DNA for the CDR3 is TGTGCCAGCAGCCTCCGTAGGTCAATCACCGGGGAGCTGTTTTTT.

Remarks on this clonotype: The junction departs from the called germline gene at one end, perhaps through a read error. V gene TRBV7-4 combines with J gene TRBJ2-1; TRBD1 agrees at 9 bases. Germline assignment: CDR1 SGHVT and CDR2 SQSDAQ. This CDR3 region has 16 residues. This CDR3 reads CASSRGQGRREGERFF. The CDR3 nucleotides read TGTGCCAGCAGCCGAGGACAGGGGAGGAGGGAAGGTGAGCGGTTCTTC.

Only a few counts were recorded for this clonotype. The chain has TRBV6-2 or TRBV6-3 and TRBJ2-1, with no clear D. V lost 6 bases to trimming and J lost 5 bases, with 17 bases between them. The CDR3 runs 15 residues. The V gene's germline CDR1 is MNHEY and CDR2 SVGEGT. As DNA, the CDR3 is TGTGCCAGCAGCTACATATTGTTCAGCGACAATGAGCAGTTCTTC. Its translation is CASSYILFSDNEQFF.

This sequence joins TRBV20-1 and TRBJ2-7; 8 nucleotides agree with TRBD1. With 6 bases clipped from V and 4 bases from J, the junction kept 14 bases outside the gene matches. CDR3 length: 15 amino acids. Looked up from germline, CDR1 is DFQATT and CDR2 is SNEGSKA (reference sequence). CDR3 amino acids: CSATKAGTGIYEQYF. The CDR3 nucleotides are TGCAGTGCAACCAAGGCCGGGACAGGAATTTACGAGCAGTACTTC.

This clonotype was seen ten or more times. The chain links TRBV7-8 to TRBJ1-1; the D gene is possibly TRBD1 (5 bases). Trimming stripped 5 bases from V and 4 bases from J, with 11 bases between. The germline V gene has CDR1 SGHVS and CDR2 FQNEAQ. The CDR3 runs to 13 residues. The CDR3 DNA reads as TGTGCCAGCAGCACGCAGGGCGGCACTGAAGCTTTCTTT. Protein: CASSTQGGTEAFF.

The CDR3 here is CASSPFLAGSGRTNNEQFF. DNA of the CDR3: TGTGCCAGCAGTCCCTTTTTGGCTGGGAGCGGGAGGACCAACAATGAGCAGTTCTTC. V gene TRBV27 combines with J gene TRBJ2-1; 9 bases agree with TRBD2. The V segment lost 5 bases and the J segment 5 bases; nucleotides outside the gene matches: 19. Per germline, CDR1 MNHEY and CDR2 SMNVEV (reference sequence). The CDR3 is 19 residues long.

CDR3: CATSAADTQYF. Here the CDR3 DNA reads TGCGCCACCTCGGCCGCAGATACGCAGTATTTT. The chain joins TRBV10-2 to TRBJ2-3; D not resolved. Germline V gene data show CDR1 as WSHSY and CDR2 as SAAADI. The CDR3 consists of 11 residues. The V end was cut by 10 bases, the J end by 4 bases, with 9 bases between.

This clonotype came up a few times. The chain is built from TRBV28 and TRBJ2-1; possible D gene TRBD2, 6 bases. The length of the CDR3 is 15 residues. V lost 3 bases and J lost 7, with 16 bases in between. From germline, CDR1 is MDHEN and CDR2 SYDVKM. The CDR3 spells CASSFRLGRTNEQFF. CDR3 in DNA: TGTGCCAGCAGTTTTCGACTAGGACGGACGAATGAGCAGTTCTTC.

This clonotype was found many times. The chain carries TRBV7-2 and TRBJ2-6; 12 bases line up with TRBD1. This CDR3 region has 18 residues. The V gene end was trimmed by 1 base and the J gene end by 4 bases; junction bases not matched to a gene: 5. Germline assignment: CDR1 SGHTA and CDR2 FQGNSA. The CDR3, as DNA: TGTGCCAGCAGCTTAGTGGGGACAGGGGGCGCCGGGGCCAACGTCCTGACTTTC. Its translation: CASSLVGTGGAGANVLTF.

V usage is TRBV6-1 and J usage is TRBJ2-2, with 10 bases lining up with TRBD1. V trimming: 5 bases; J trimming: 4 bases; junction bases outside the gene matches: 4. The CDR3 has 15 residues. Germline CDR1 is MNHNS and CDR2 is SASEGT. The CDR3 is CASSYRTGGTGELFF. CDR3 in DNA: TGTGCCAGCAGTTACCGGACAGGGGGCACCGGGGAGCTGTTTTTT.

This clonotype was seen a handful of times. The V call is TRBV6-1, the J call TRBJ2-5, with 8 bases matching TRBD2. The CDR3 runs 14 residues. Germline V CDR1 and CDR2: MNHNS, SASEGT. Unmatched junction bases numbered 10, after V lost 4 bases and J lost 9 bases. The CDR3 DNA reads TGTGCCAGCAGTGGACTAGCGCAAGCAGGAGCCCAGTACTTC. Amino acid sequence: CASSGLAQAGAQYF.

The chain uses TRBV12-3 or TRBV12-4 and TRBJ1-2, with TRBD1 matching over 7 bases. The junction had 8 bases not matched to a gene; V was cut back by 6 bases and J by 4 bases. The CDR3 is 14 amino acids. The CDR3 nucleotides are TGTGCCAGCAGGTCAGGGGGGTCCTCCTATGGCTACACCTTC. Protein sequence: CASRSGGSSYGYTF.

In DNA, the CDR3 is TGTGCCTGGAGTCGCGGGACAGGTCGCGGCTACACCTTC. This sequence encodes CAWSRGTGRGYTF. The gene calls are TRBV30 and TRBJ1-2; 8 bases agree with TRBD1. Germline CDR1 is GTSNPN and CDR2 is SVGIG (reference sequence). The CDR3 sequence is 13 residues long. V trimming: 2 bases; J trimming: 8 bases; junction bases outside the gene matches: 7. Full variable domain (rest looked up from reference TRBV30 and TRBJ1-2): SQTIHQWPATLVQPVGSPLSLECTVEGTSNPNLYWYRQAAGRGLQLLFYSVGIGQISSEVPQNLSASRPQDRQFILSSKKLLLSDSGFYLCAWSRGTGRGYTFGSGTRLTVV.

The chain recombines TRBV18 with TRBJ2-3; 8 positions match TRBD2. J was trimmed by 6 bases and V by 5 bases; bases with no gene match: 10. The CDR3 length is 15 residues. Germline CDR1 KGHSH, CDR2 LQKENI. The CDR3 region is CASSSTGGPRDTQYF. In DNA form, the CDR3 reads TGTGCCAGCTCAAGTACGGGAGGGCCGAGGGATACGCAGTATTTT.

This clonotype has a count of ten or more. The chain recombines TRBV27 with TRBJ1-5, with unresolved D. This CDR3 spans 11 amino acids. Trimming took 8 bases from V and 4 from J, leaving 6 bases between them. Per the germline V gene, CDR1 is MNHEY and CDR2 is SMNVEV (reference sequence). The CDR3 spells CASGFNQPQHF. CDR3 nucleotide sequence: TGTGCCAGCGGGTTTAATCAGCCCCAGCATTTT.

This clonotype appeared a few times. V gene TRBV10-3 combines with J gene TRBJ2-3, with no clear D. CDR1 and CDR2 (germline): ENHRY, SYGVKD. The germline V and J ends were trimmed by 5 bases and 2 bases, with 2 bases remaining between them. The CDR3 has 11 residues. Written as DNA, the CDR3 is TGTGCCATCAGTCCCACAGATACGCAGTATTTT. Amino acids: CAISPTDTQYF.

This chain connects TRBV27 to TRBJ2-1; no firm D call. The CDR3 covers 13 residues. CDR1 is MNHEY and CDR2 is SMNVEV in the germline V gene (reference sequence). V was trimmed by 0 bases and J by 10 bases, leaving 10 bases between them. The CDR3 spells CASSLSMVTEQFF. The CDR3, as DNA: TGTGCCAGCAGTTTATCGATGGTCACAGAGCAGTTCTTC.

This clonotype has just a few counts. The genes are TRBV6-5 and TRBJ2-1, with 15 bases matching TRBD2. This CDR3 is built from 18 residues. The trim removed 6 bases at V and 0 bases at J, leaving 6 bases unmatched. The germline V gene encodes CDR1 MNHEY and CDR2 SVGAGI. CDR3 region: CASSSGLAGGYSYNEQFF. CDR3 sequence (DNA): TGTGCCAGCAGCTCGGGACTAGCGGGAGGTTACTCCTACAATGAGCAGTTCTTC.